The present entry profiles one T cell receptor beta chain with its context. A few counts support this clonotype. No cognate antigen has been identified for it. Per-base quality was not reported, and no clone a single base away is much larger than it. Moderately to severely active disease, a Clinical Activity Score of at least 3, a NOSPECS grade of at least 4, and a duration under 3 months were present in ophthalmopathy patients. Exclusion was applied to patients with uncontrolled infections, other autoimmune diseases, pregnancy or lactation. Diagnoses were established on the basis of clinical symptoms, serum thyroxine and TRAb, thyroid ultrasound, and orbital computed tomography. PBMCs were separated from roughly 10 ml of fresh peripheral blood using Ficoll-Paque density gradient centrifugation. Total RNA was extracted using Trizol reagent, and RNA quality was assessed on an Agilent 2100 Bioanalyzer.

Amplification of TCR beta CDR3 regions was carried out from RNA transcripts. The TCR CDR3 was subjected to a first round of RT-PCR using the HTBI primer set and the Qiagen OneStep RT-PCR kit. Libraries were constructed in a second round of multiplex PCR, after which size selection and purification were carried out. The libraries were sequenced on an Illumina HiSeq2000 using paired-end 100 bp reads. The authors' pipeline ran thus. SOAPnuke was used to process the raw data, throwing out any read that contained adapters or uncalled bases, had a mean Phred below 15, or lacked an exact constant-primer or identifier match. COPE v1.2.5 was used to merge high-quality paired reads, and clonotypes were defined as unique nucleotide sequences. MiTCR v1.1 was used to align the clonotypes against IMGT TRBV, TRBD and TRBJ reference segments. The analysis was restricted to V-J combinations with a frequency above 0.0001, which together covered 99% to 99.2% of the repertoires. A TCS score was defined as the ratio of F50 (clonal expansion) to E x V (chaos), with BLOSUM62-based TCRdist applied between CDR3 peptides within each V-J. Welch's t-statistics and random forest reduced around 510 V-J features to 13, which were used in a naive Bayes classifier (R e1071). The public reads were run again by TCRdb, first through fastp at Q25 and then through MiXCR, and only productive beta chains were kept. Each entry is one CDR3 protein sequence, shown with its most common DNA and genes. These V and J calls originate from TCRdb's pipeline instead of the authors' own analysis. The sample table holds about 640,000 distinct CDR3 sequences, of which roughly 20% were seen once. The ten largest account for more than 30% of the sample.

The data were taken from a study of T cells in Graves' hyperthyroidism and ophthalmopathy (dated 2019 in TCRdb). A note on the overall study: Peripheral blood was sampled at the time of initial diagnosis, prior to any treatment. In about 6 Graves' hyperthyroidism patients, the study also compared T-cell repertoires from thyroid tissue with T-cell repertoires from blood. For training and testing, the 100 or so patients in the discovery cohort were randomly divided in a 7:3 ratio. The paper describes TCR Vbeta CDR3 sequencing of around 130 peripheral blood samples, made up of under 50 ophthalmopathy patients, around 73 hyperthyroidism patients and 17 progressor patients. Following sampling, methimazole starting at 30 mg daily was given to hyperthyroidism patients, and high-dose intravenous methylprednisolone was given to ophthalmopathy patients. A discovery cohort of roughly 100 patients, roughly 45 with Graves' ophthalmopathy and approximately 60 with stable Graves' hyperthyroidism, was used to find distinguishing TCR V-J signatures. Whether ophthalmopathy could be predicted prospectively was tested in an independent validation cohort made up of fewer than 20 hyperthyroidism patients plus 17 patients who later progressed to ophthalmopathy.

Overall study outcomes, separate from this receptor: Sample size was not statistically predetermined, and investigators were not blinded to group allocation. Most expanded thyroid clonotypes (frequency above 0.001) were also detected in blood, suggesting blood repertoires may reflect thyroid immune responses. In validation, the model predicted progression to ophthalmopathy with approximately 69% sensitivity and roughly 72% specificity, a median of about 6 months before onset. A model built on a 13 V-J signature distinguished ophthalmopathy from stable hyperthyroidism, reaching about 88% sensitivity and about 81% specificity in cross-validation and 80%/75% in testing.

V gives up 5 bases and J gives up 0 bases, and the segment between their germline ends measures 12 bases. Based on the germline V gene, the CDR1 and CDR2 sequences are SGHDT and YYEEEE. The CDR3 spans 15 residues, from the cysteine through the phenylalanine. Only the CDR3 part of the read is kept: 45 bases, read in frame from the first base. The sample taken for sequencing was blood. This sequence was found in a man between 25 and 39 years old with Graves' ophthalmopathy. The chain is assembled from TRBV5-6 and TRBJ1-3, and TRBD1 may be the D gene, going by 5 matching bases. The DNA is as follows: TGTGCCAGCAGTTCGGGACTGTTCTCTGGAAACACCATATATTTT. Its protein reads: CASSSGLFSGNTIYF.